The 19 T cell receptor beta chains in this list originate from one sample, sequenced in a study of T cell repertoires in cytomegalovirus infection. No antigens are known for them. Each CDR3 protein is one row after TCRdb ran MiXCR on the reads. The sample lists about 480,000 distinct CDR3 sequences, around a third occurring once. The input for sequencing was cultured PBMCs, taken from culture after CMV antigen stimulation. These receptors were collected from a human donor in good health (CMV status not recorded). Some clones in this sample may be carry-over from other donors' samples.

This clonotype showed up just a few times. The J gene is TRBJ2-7, the V gene TRBV19; weak D call: TRBD2 (7 bases). This CDR3 comprises 10 residues. CDR1 is LNHDA, CDR2 SQIVND, per germline (reference sequence). CDR3 sequence reads: CAGHGGQGDV. The CDR3 nucleotides are TGTGCAGGACACGGGGGGCAGGGAGACGTC.

This clonotype was observed a few times. The rearrangement joins TRBV11-3 to TRBJ2-3, with a tentative D call TRBD2 (5 bases). The CDR3 is made up of 15 amino acids. In germline, CDR1 is SGHNT, CDR2 YENEEA. The V and J ends lost 8 bases and 0 bases respectively, with 15 bases between them. DNA for the CDR3: TGTGCCAGCGGGAGAAGGGAGACTAGCACAGATACGCAGTATTTT. Protein product: CASGRRETSTDTQYF. Full variable domain (outside the CDR3, taken from reference TRBV11-3 and TRBJ2-3): EAGVVQSPRYKIIEKKQPVAFWCNPISGHNTLYWYLQNLGQGPELLIRYENEEAVDDSQLPKDRFSAERLKGVDSTLKIQPAELGDSAVYLCASGRRETSTDTQYFGPGTRLTVL.

This clonotype was recorded at least ten times. The rearrangement links TRBV5-5 to TRBJ2-1; TRBD1 or TRBD2 may be the D gene (6 bases each). The CDR3 covers 15 residues. Germline values: CDR1 SGHKS, CDR2 YYEKEE (reference sequence). V lost 2 bases, J lost 7 bases, and 16 bases lay in between. The DNA for the CDR3 is TGTGCCAGCAGCTTTTGGGGGGCGGGTAAGAATGAGCAGTTCTTC. Translated, it gives CASSFWGAGKNEQFF.

This clonotype was seen a few times. This rearrangement joins TRBV7-2 to TRBJ1-2; TRBD1 aligns across 8 bases. CDR1 is SGHTA and CDR2 is FQGNSA in the germline V gene. This CDR3 is 13 amino acids long. J gave up 7 bases and V 4 bases, and 5 bases lay outside the gene matches. Here the CDR3 DNA reads TGTGCCAGCAGCTCGGACAGGGTGGGTGGCTACACCTTC. This encodes CASSSDRVGGYTF.

In its sample, this clonotype was seen many times. The chain has TRBV7-2 and TRBJ2-1, with TRBD2 matching 8 bases. V shed 7 bases, J shed 7 bases, and the junction held 15 bases outside the gene matches. This CDR3 is 16 amino acids long. Germline CDR1 SGHTA, CDR2 FQGNSA. The CDR3 region has the DNA TGTGCCAGCACCCAAAGTTCCACGGGAGGGACGAATGAGCAGTTCTTC. Translation: CASTQSSTGGTNEQFF.

The chain links TRBV11-3 to TRBJ2-4, with D possibly TRBD2 on 6 matching bases. V was shortened by 6 bases and J by 1 base, with 16 bases between the two germline ends. The CDR3 is 16 residues long. The germline V gene encodes CDR1 SGHNT and CDR2 YENEEA. The CDR3 is CASRPGGSQAKNIQYF. In nucleotides, the CDR3 is TGTGCCAGCAGGCCTGGAGGGTCCCAGGCCAAAAACATTCAGTACTTC.

The chain employs TRBV27 and TRBJ2-3; TRBD1 matches 9 bases. The ends lost 4 bases at V and 3 bases at J; junction bases unmatched: 8. Germline V gene sequence: CDR1 MNHEY, CDR2 SMNVEV (reference sequence). This CDR3 spans 16 amino acids. CDR3 DNA sequence: TGTGCCAGCAGTTCATCCGGGACAGGGACGACAGATACGCAGTATTTT. This sequence encodes CASSSSGTGTTDTQYF.

The chain recombines TRBV29-1 with TRBJ1-1, with D tentatively TRBD1 (6 bases). This CDR3 comprises 12 residues. V lost 4 bases and J lost 4, with 10 bases in between. CDR1 is SQVTM and CDR2 is ANQGSEA in the germline V gene. The CDR3 loop reads CSVVQGTTEAFF. The CDR3, as DNA: TGCAGCGTTGTTCAGGGGACCACTGAAGCTTTCTTT. Together with reference TRBV29-1 and TRBJ1-1, the CDR3 gives the full variable domain: SAVISQKPSRDICQRGTSLTIQCQVDSQVTMMFWYRQQPGQSLTLIATANQGSEATYESGFVIDKFPISRPNLTFSTLTVSNMSPEDSSIYLCSVVQGTTEAFFGQGTRLTVV.

The gene calls are TRBV9 and TRBJ2-2; possible D gene TRBD2, 5 bases. Trimming stripped 0 bases from V and 6 bases from J, with 9 bases between. This CDR3 is 14 amino acids long. Per germline, CDR1 SGDLS and CDR2 YYNGEE. As DNA, the CDR3 is TGTGCCAGCAGCGTAGAGGGAGCCGCCGGGGAGCTGTTTTTT. This codes for CASSVEGAAGELFF.

The genes are TRBV28 and TRBJ2-5; D unresolved. V was shortened by 6 bases and J by 4 bases, with 21 bases between the two germline ends. The CDR3 extends over 16 amino acids. CDR1 is MDHEN and CDR2 is SYDVKM in the germline V gene. DNA of the CDR3: TGTGCCAGCAGCCCAGTGGGCGCCGGGCCCTCAGAGACCCAGTACTTC. Residues: CASSPVGAGPSETQYF.

V gene TRBV12-3 or TRBV12-4 combines with J gene TRBJ1-1; no clear D gene. Trimming shortened V by 3 bases and J by 0 bases, and 20 bases separated the two germline ends. This CDR3 is built from 18 residues. CDR3 nucleotides: TGTGCCAGCAGTTTGGGGATTTCTCACGGGCCTTTGAACACTGAAGCTTTCTTT. It translates to CASSLGISHGPLNTEAFF.

This clonotype turned up a few times. The V gene is TRBV28, the J gene TRBJ2-7; TRBD1 agrees at 11 bases. CDR1 and CDR2 (germline): MDHEN, SYDVKM. V lost 6 bases to trimming and J lost 3 bases; unmatched junction nucleotides: 1. This CDR3 has 13 amino acids. Here the CDR3 DNA reads TGTGCCAGCAGGGGGACAGGGGGCTACGAGCAGTACTTC. As protein: CASRGTGGYEQYF. The whole variable domain, filled in from reference TRBV28 and TRBJ2-7, reads DVKVTQSSRYLVKRTGEKVFLECVQDMDHENMFWYRQDPGLGLRLIYFSYDVKMKEKGDIPEGYSVSREKKERFSLILESASTNQTSMYLCASRGTGGYEQYFGPGTRLTVT.

As regards this clonotype: It may be a read error: a sequence one base away is much more abundant. The chain employs TRBV7-2 and TRBJ1-3; no firm D call. The CDR3 is made up of 15 amino acids. The germline CDR1 and CDR2 sequences are SGHTA and FQGNSA. CDR3 sequence (DNA): TGTGCCAGCAGCTTAGGACGGAGCTCTGGAAACACCATACATTTT. As protein: CASSLGRSSGNTIHF.

The V call is TRBV11-2, the J call TRBJ2-1; unclear D gene. The ends were cut back, 3 bases at V and 4 bases at J, with 10 bases in the middle. The germline V gene encodes CDR1 SGHAT and CDR2 FQNNGV. The CDR3 loop spans 14 amino acids. The CDR3 protein is CASSLWDEYNEQFF. The CDR3 region has the DNA TGTGCCAGCAGCTTGTGGGATGAGTACAATGAGCAGTTCTTC.

The chain joins TRBV6-2 or TRBV6-3 to TRBJ1-5, with D unclear. Trimming removed 0 bases from V and 10 bases from J, with 13 bases in between. Germline CDR1 is MNHEY and CDR2 is SVGEGT. The CDR3 sequence is 14 residues long. Here the CDR3 reads CASSYSSDSGPQHF. The CDR3 nucleotides read TGTGCCAGCAGTTACTCGTCGGACTCAGGACCCCAGCATTTT.

This chain connects TRBV25-1 to TRBJ2-5; D is unclear. In germline, CDR1 is MGHDK, CDR2 SYGVNS. V lost 2 bases and J lost 0, with 7 bases in between. The CDR3 is 14 residues long. CDR3 in DNA: TGTGCCAGCAGTGAAAACCTGTACCAAGAGACCCAGTACTTC. Translated: CASSENLYQETQYF.

The genes are TRBV10-3 and TRBJ2-6; 8 bases agree with TRBD2. The V and J ends lost 7 bases and 2 bases, in that order; junction bases with no gene match: 7. Germline V gene sequence: CDR1 ENHRY, CDR2 SYGVKD. This CDR3 has 16 amino acids. The CDR3 nucleotides read TGTGCCATCACCAAAGCGGGAGTGGCTGGGGCCAACGTCCTGACTTTC. It encodes CAITKAGVAGANVLTF.

The J gene is TRBJ2-3, the V gene TRBV29-1; D tentatively fits TRBD1 or TRBD2 (5 bases each). The CDR3 totals 11 residues. The V end lost 6 bases, the J end lost 6 bases, and 10 bases lay between the germline ends. Germline CDR1 reads SQVTM; CDR2 reads ANQGSEA. The CDR3 region has the DNA TGCAGCGTGACCTGGGGGGATACGCAGTATTTT. Its protein product is CSVTWGDTQYF.

The chain carries TRBV4-1 and TRBJ1-6; D call uncertain. Germline V lookup: CDR1 MGHRA, CDR2 YSYEKL. The V and J ends lost 0 bases and 7 bases respectively, with 16 bases between them. The CDR3 consists of 17 residues. The CDR3 sequence is CASSQDGGGIGNSPLHF. CDR3 sequence (DNA): TGCGCCAGCAGCCAAGATGGTGGCGGGATCGGAAATTCACCCCTCCACTTT.